Following are 24 T cell receptor beta chains from one sample sequenced in a study of early T cells in non-severe SARS-CoV-2 infection. MiXCR was run by TCRdb on the 5' RACE reads, yielding one entry per CDR3 protein. Here the sample spans just over 70,000 distinct CDR3 sequences, about an eighth being singletons. Sequenced input: whole blood. These receptors came from an adult who was a healthcare worker with PCR-confirmed SARS-CoV-2 infection or an uninfected control (not recorded which).

This clonotype was seen at least ten times. The V call is TRBV28, the J call TRBJ2-1; TRBD2 might be the D (6 bases). CDR3 length: 15 amino acids. Germline CDR1 reads MDHEN; CDR2 reads SYDVKM. V dropped 4 bases and J dropped 6 bases, with 16 bases sitting between them. The CDR3 loop is CASSYPGVAANEQFF. The CDR3 nucleotides read TGTGCCAGCAGTTACCCGGGGGTAGCGGCCAATGAGCAGTTCTTC.

This clonotype was observed a handful of times. V and J are TRBV18 and TRBJ1-3; unclear D gene. Germline V gives CDR1 KGHSH, CDR2 LQKENI. The CDR3 is made up of 17 amino acids. Between the trimmed V and J ends, which lost 2 bases and 0 bases, there was a span of 14 bases. CDR3 coding DNA: TGTGCCAGCTCACCAACCGGTCCGGGCCCCTCTGGAAACACCATATATTTT. Translation gives CASSPTGPGPSGNTIYF.

The chain links TRBV5-6 to TRBJ2-2; D is possibly TRBD2 (6 bases). V lost 3 bases, J lost 3 bases, and 12 bases lay in between. The CDR3 has 15 residues. The germline V gene encodes CDR1 SGHDT and CDR2 YYEEEE. The CDR3: CASSWPWGDTGELFF. The CDR3 bases are TGTGCCAGCAGCTGGCCTTGGGGGGACACCGGGGAGCTGTTTTTT.

The CDR3 reads CSARATVPYNEQFF. The DNA for the CDR3 is TGCAGTGCTAGAGCGACTGTACCCTACAATGAGCAGTTCTTC. The rearrangement links TRBV20-1 to TRBJ2-1; D is unresolved. The germline CDR1 and CDR2 sequences are DFQATT and SNEGSKA (reference sequence). The V and J ends lost 1 base and 2 bases respectively, with 9 bases between them. The CDR3 runs to 14 residues.

This clonotype was counted at least ten times. The rearrangement links TRBV12-3 or TRBV12-4 to TRBJ2-7; the D gene is possibly TRBD1 (6 bases). Trimming shortened V by 5 bases and J by 2 bases, and 10 bases separated the two germline ends. The CDR3 is 13 amino acids. The CDR3 region is CASSGDIAYEQYF. CDR3 nucleotide sequence: TGTGCCAGCAGTGGGGACATTGCCTACGAGCAGTACTTC.

This clonotype was counted many times. This chain uses TRBV6-2 or TRBV6-3 with TRBJ2-2; D call uncertain. V shed 7 bases and J shed 1 base, with 7 bases lying between them. This CDR3 region has 13 residues. Germline V gene lookup returns CDR1 MNHEY and CDR2 SVGEGT. CDR3 nucleotides: TGTGCCAGCATGTCTCGGAACACCGGGGAGCTGTTTTTT. Translated: CASMSRNTGELFF.

The chain links TRBV2 to TRBJ2-6, with unresolved D. The CDR3 has 16 residues. The ends were cut back, 6 bases at V and 0 bases at J, with 12 bases in the middle. The germline CDR1 and CDR2 sequences are SNHLY and FYNNEI. Written as DNA, the CDR3 is TGTGCCAGCAGAGGATGGGCGTTCTCTGGGGCCAACGTCCTGACTTTC. Translating gives CASRGWAFSGANVLTF.

This clonotype was found many times. The chain has TRBV6-6 and TRBJ1-1; the D gene is possibly TRBD1 (6 bases). The CDR3 loop spans 19 amino acids. V lost 0 bases and J 1 base, leaving 21 bases between the germline ends. Germline assignment: CDR1 MNHNY and CDR2 SVGAGI (reference sequence). For the CDR3, the DNA is TGTGCCAGCAGTTACTCGAGGGGGGCCGCCCGTGGTTCGAACACTGAAGCTTTCTTT. As protein: CASSYSRGAARGSNTEAFF.

There are many counts of this clonotype. The chain joins TRBV11-2 to TRBJ2-1, with a possible D match to TRBD2 (6 bases). The CDR3 length is 13 residues. V was clipped by 0 bases and J by 10 bases, with 10 bases between them. Germline values: CDR1 SGHAT, CDR2 FQNNGV. The CDR3 loop is CASSLDPAGEQFF. CDR3 DNA: TGTGCCAGCAGCTTAGATCCCGCGGGAGAGCAGTTCTTC.

V is TRBV28 and J is TRBJ2-1; D is unclear. This CDR3 spans 13 amino acids. The V gene lost 0 bases and the J gene lost 10 bases, with 10 bases spanning the gap. Germline-derived CDR1 and CDR2 are MDHEN and SYDVKM. The CDR3 DNA reads TGTGCCAGCAGTTTATGGACGGCCCACGAGCAGTTCTTC. This translates into CASSLWTAHEQFF. Looking up the rest from reference TRBV28 and TRBJ2-1 gives the full variable domain: DVKVTQSSRYLVKRTGEKVFLECVQDMDHENMFWYRQDPGLGLRLIYFSYDVKMKEKGDIPEGYSVSREKKERFSLILESASTNQTSMYLCASSLWTAHEQFFGPGTRLTVL.

The table lists this clonotype with a count of one. The germline gene is not matched at one end of the junction; a read error may be the cause. This chain uses TRBV28 with TRBJ2-1; D is possibly TRBD2 (5 bases). The V gene's germline CDR1 is MDHEN and CDR2 SYDVKM. The CDR3 runs 15 residues. The CDR3 DNA sequence: TGTGCCATCAGTGGATACCGGGATCCCCGTGGTGAGCAGTTCTTC. This codes for CAISGYRDPRGEQFF.

Of note for this clonotype: A much bigger clone sits one base away, suggesting this may be a read error. This chain uses TRBV7-2 with TRBJ2-2; TRBD2 matches at 7 bases. CDR1 and CDR2 from the germline V gene are SGHTA and FQGNSA. This CDR3 has 15 residues. The CDR3 reads CASSLAGLITRELFF. CDR3 DNA sequence: TGTGCCAGCAGCTTAGCGGGACTAATCACCCGGGAGCTGTTTTTT.

The chain recombines TRBV7-9 with TRBJ2-1; tentative D call: TRBD2 (6 bases). Trimming pared 5 bases from V and 15 bases from J, leaving 20 bases between. Germline V gives CDR1 SEHNR, CDR2 FQNEAQ (reference sequence). This CDR3 spans 13 amino acids. Here the CDR3 DNA reads TGTGCCAGCAGCCTAATGGAGGGTTCACGGGCGTTCTTC. It encodes CASSLMEGSRAFF.

This clonotype appeared many times. One end of the junction does not line up with germline, which may come from a read error. The rearrangement links TRBV19 to TRBJ1-2; D is possibly TRBD1 (5 bases). This CDR3 has 14 amino acids. The germline V gene has CDR1 LNHDA and CDR2 SQIVND (reference sequence). This chain's CDR3 is CASSVNRIAYSYTF. The CDR3 DNA follows: TGTGCCAGTAGTGTTAACAGGATCGCCTATAGCTACACCTTC.

This clonotype was observed many times. The chain couples TRBV20-1 to TRBJ2-1, with D perhaps TRBD1 or TRBD2 (5 bases each). The CDR3 extends over 11 amino acids. V was trimmed by 6 bases and J by 5 bases, leaving 8 bases between them. CDR1 is DFQATT, CDR2 SNEGSKA, per germline (reference sequence). The CDR3 is CSAKGHNEQFF. The CDR3 DNA reads as TGCAGTGCCAAGGGACACAATGAGCAGTTCTTC.

J is TRBJ1-1 and V is TRBV29-1; D gene ambiguous. The germline V gene encodes CDR1 SQVTM and CDR2 ANQGSEA. The germline V and J ends were trimmed by 7 bases and 5 bases, with 11 bases remaining between them. This CDR3 contains 11 residues. The CDR3 is CSASRGTEAFF. The CDR3 DNA reads TGCAGCGCGAGCCGGGGTACTGAAGCTTTCTTT.

In its sample, this clonotype was seen many times. The V and J genes are TRBV2 and TRBJ1-1; no definite D call. CDR1 and CDR2 (germline): SNHLY, FYNNEI. V was trimmed by 2 bases and J by 4 bases, leaving 11 bases between them. This CDR3 comprises 14 residues. The CDR3: CASSESVRSTEAFF. The CDR3 region has the DNA TGTGCCAGCAGTGAAAGCGTCAGAAGCACTGAAGCTTTCTTT.

This clonotype was seen at least ten times. The chain carries TRBV7-2 and TRBJ2-7, with D uncertain. Trimming removed 5 bases from V and 2 bases from J, with 7 bases in between. The CDR3 is 12 residues long. Germline values: CDR1 SGHTA, CDR2 FQGNSA. The CDR3 region is CASSPNAYEQYF. DNA of the CDR3: TGTGCCAGCAGCCCCAATGCCTACGAGCAGTACTTC.

This clonotype was observed at least ten times. The gene calls are TRBV7-9 and TRBJ2-7; 11 nucleotides match TRBD1. The V gene end was trimmed by 0 bases and the J gene end by 3 bases; junction bases not matched to a gene: 13. The CDR3 spans 19 residues. Germline V lookup: CDR1 SEHNR, CDR2 FQNEAQ (reference sequence). The CDR3: CASSLARTGGGFGYYEQYF. CDR3 coding DNA: TGTGCCAGCAGCTTAGCTCGGACAGGGGGCGGCTTTGGATACTACGAGCAGTACTTC.

Many counts were recorded for this clonotype. The chain couples TRBV6-2 or TRBV6-3 to TRBJ1-1; D call uncertain. Trimming stripped 7 bases from V and 1 base from J, with 10 bases between. CDR1 and CDR2 from the germline V gene are MNHEY and SVGEGT. This CDR3 region has 13 residues. CDR3 protein: CASTFEANTEAFF. Here the CDR3 DNA reads TGTGCCAGCACCTTTGAGGCGAACACTGAAGCTTTCTTT.

This clonotype has ten or more counts. The V and J genes are TRBV20-1 and TRBJ1-1, with D possibly TRBD1 on 5 matching bases. The V and J ends lost 1 base and 1 base respectively, with 13 bases between them. This CDR3 region has 15 residues. CDR1 and CDR2 (germline): DFQATT, SNEGSKA (reference sequence). The CDR3 bases are TGCAGTGCTAGAGTCCCGGGACGGTGGAACACTGAAGCTTTCTTT. Translating it yields CSARVPGRWNTEAFF.

This clonotype has ten or more counts. V is TRBV7-2 and J is TRBJ1-1; D possibly corresponds to TRBD1 (6 bases). Germline V CDR1 and CDR2: SGHTA, FQGNSA. Between the trimmed V and J ends, which lost 4 bases and 4 bases, there was a span of 16 bases. This CDR3 region has 15 residues. The CDR3 coding sequence is TGTGCCAGCAGCTCCCAACAGGGTGGAGTCACTGAAGCTTTCTTT. Its protein product is CASSSQQGGVTEAFF.

This clonotype was seen repeatedly, ten times or more. Here the CDR3 DNA reads TGTGCCAGCACCCACTTGGATGGGAGGTCACGGCGGGCCTATGGCTACACCTTC. It translates to CASTHLDGRSRRAYGYTF. The genes are TRBV6-2 or TRBV6-3 and TRBJ1-2; D unresolved. V lost 7 bases, J lost 4 bases, and 28 bases lay in between. The CDR3 spans 18 residues. Germline V lookup: CDR1 MNHEY, CDR2 SVGEGT.

The CDR3 DNA sequence: TGTGCCAGCAGCTTATCTGCCCGCTCTGGGGCCAACGTCCTGACTTTC. Translated, it gives CASSLSARSGANVLTF. The chain is built from TRBV7-2 and TRBJ2-6; no clear D. V dropped 2 bases and J dropped 0 bases, with 8 bases sitting between them. Germline CDR1 SGHTA, CDR2 FQGNSA. CDR3 length equals 16 residues.